The 12 T cell receptor beta chains below were found in one sample sequenced in a study of tumor-infiltrating lymphocytes in primary liver carcinoma. Total RNA (roughly 0.45 ug) served as template for TCR beta cDNA synthesis primed by a constant-region primer. Nested multiplex PCR, run for three rounds with slightly modified ARM-PCR, yielded TCR beta libraries. It was with TRBV1-TRBV30 forward primers and a C-beta reverse primer that the first two PCR rounds were run, at around 10 cycles each. TCRdb called the multiplex PCR reads again in MiXCR, with one record for every CDR3 protein. The table has approximately 330,000 distinct CDR3 sequences, roughly 61% seen once; the top ten hold roughly 6.5%. Both blood RNA, taken from unsorted whole blood, and germline DNA were extracted. Sequencing was done on a sample of peripheral blood. Source of these receptors: a man between 40 and 49 years old with primary liver carcinoma and hepatitis B virus infection.

Points on this clonotype: This clone may be a read error of a much larger clone one base away. This rearrangement joins TRBV6-2 or TRBV6-3 to TRBJ2-7; unclear D gene. This CDR3 region has 15 residues. Germline V gene data show CDR1 as MNHEY and CDR2 as SVGEGT. CDR3 loop: CVSSYSPEWTYEQYF. CDR3 nucleotides: TGTGTCAGCAGTTATTCCCCGGAGTGGACCTACGAGCAGTACTTC.

The chain has TRBV5-4 and TRBJ2-4; 8 positions match TRBD2. Trimming at V came to 4 bases and at J to 9 bases, leaving 9 bases not matched to a gene. CDR3 length equals 14 residues. CDR1 and CDR2 from the germline V gene are SGHNT and YYREEE (reference sequence). The CDR3 coding sequence is TGTGCCAGCAGCATAGACGGGGGGGCGGGCATTCAGTACTTC. Translation gives CASSIDGGAGIQYF.

Regarding this clonotype: Germline and junction disagree at one end, which may indicate a read error. The V gene is TRBV7-9, the J gene TRBJ2-1; D gene ambiguous. This CDR3 has 13 amino acids. The germline gives CDR1 SEHNR, CDR2 FQNEAQ (reference sequence). CDR3 bases: TGTGCCAGCAGCTTAGAAAGCTACAATGAGCGGTTCTTC. Protein sequence: CASSLESYNERFF.

This clonotype was counted only a few times. Relative to the germline gene, one junction end is altered; a read error may explain this. V is TRBV28 and J is TRBJ2-5; D possibly matches TRBD1 or TRBD2 (5 bases each). Per the germline V gene, CDR1 is MDHEN and CDR2 is SYDVKM. The CDR3 is 15 amino acids. The CDR3 protein is CASSAPLGPAGDQYF. The CDR3, as DNA: TGTGCCAGCAGTGCTCCCTTGGGACCGGCTGGAGACCAGTATTTC.

In regard to this clonotype: Relative to the germline gene, one junction end is altered; a read error may explain this. The chain joins TRBV28 to TRBJ1-6, with D possibly being TRBD1 (6 bases). Per the germline V gene, CDR1 is MDHEN and CDR2 is SYDVKM. This CDR3 is 16 amino acids long. CDR3 nucleotides: TGTGCCAGCAGTTTATTATCAGGACAGTATAATTCACCCCCCCACTTT. Its protein is CASSLLSGQYNSPPHF.

About this clonotype: The conserved phenylalanine or tryptophan is not found at the CDR3 terminus, so this likely reflects a read error. The chain recombines TRBV5-4 with TRBJ1-6, with D possibly being TRBD1 (6 bases). Germline V gene sequence: CDR1 SGHNT, CDR2 YYREEE (reference sequence). The CDR3 length is 14 residues. Trimming pared 3 bases from V and 9 bases from J, leaving 13 bases between. The CDR3 region has the DNA TGTGCCAGCAGCTCAGGGGATTCTGCTTCACCCCTCCACTCT. Translating it yields CASSSGDSASPLHS.

Remarks on this clonotype: Being one base from a much bigger clone, this may be a read error. The CDR3 sequence is CASNKTGDEQYF. The CDR3 DNA reads as TGTGCCAGCAATAAGACAGGGGACGAGCAGTACTTC. This sequence joins TRBV6-5 and TRBJ2-7, with 8 bases identical to TRBD1. The CDR3 spans 12 residues. Per germline, CDR1 MNHEY and CDR2 SVGAGI. J lost 5 bases, V lost 7 bases, and 4 bases had no gene match.

Concerning this clonotype: This CDR3 is missing its conserved last phenylalanine or tryptophan, likely due to a read error. The chain joins TRBV11-2 to TRBJ1-1; D perhaps matches TRBD1 (5 bases). Trimming stripped 4 bases from V and 0 bases from J, with 21 bases between. The CDR3 has 18 amino acids. The germline V gene encodes CDR1 SGHAT and CDR2 FQNNGV. The CDR3 coding sequence is TGTGCCAGCAGCTATTACGGGCACCGGGGCAGCATGAACACTGAAGCTTTCCTT. Translating it yields CASSYYGHRGSMNTEAFL.

The chain employs TRBV6-1 and TRBJ1-3; D is undetermined. This CDR3 is built from 15 residues. Germline V gene sequence: CDR1 MNHNS, CDR2 SASEGT. V was clipped by 4 bases and J by 7 bases, with 17 bases between them. Here the CDR3 reads CASSVPGRPGNTIYF. The CDR3 DNA is TGTGCCAGCAGTGTCCCAGGACGGCCGGGCAACACCATATATTTT.

The rearrangement uses TRBV28 and TRBJ2-1; no clear D gene. The CDR3 has 12 residues. The germline V gene encodes CDR1 MDHEN and CDR2 SYDVKM. V lost 2 bases and J 8 bases, leaving 7 bases between the germline ends. Here the CDR3 reads CASSLIGDEQFF. The DNA for the CDR3 is TGTGCCAGCAGTTTAATCGGTGATGAGCAGTTCTTC.

Remarks on this clonotype: The missing conserved phenylalanine or tryptophan at the end of this CDR3 makes a read error likely. The chain employs TRBV24-1 and TRBJ2-1; 9 nucleotides match TRBD2. The trim removed 3 bases at V and 8 bases at J, leaving 7 bases unmatched. The CDR3 runs to 15 residues. CDR1 KGHDR and CDR2 SFDVKD come from the germline V gene. The DNA of the CDR3 is TGTGCCACCAGTGATCAGACAGCGGGAGGCCATGAGCAGTTCCTC. It specifies CATSDQTAGGHEQFL.

The table lists this clonotype with a few counts. The chain joins TRBV5-4 to TRBJ1-2, with D hard to call. The CDR3 loop spans 13 amino acids. Germline V gene data show CDR1 as SGHNT and CDR2 as YYREEE (reference sequence). V gave up 1 base and J gave up 4 bases, with 8 bases separating them. This CDR3 reads CASSLLLGYGYTF. In DNA form, the CDR3 reads TGTGCCAGCAGCTTGCTCCTCGGCTATGGCTACACCTTC.